What follows are 12 T cell receptor beta chains derived from one specimen sequenced in a study of T cell responses to AZD1222 COVID-19 vaccine. Libraries were prepared by immunoSEQ multiplex PCR; TCRdb keeps only in-frame clonotypes and omits some of them. The table records about 120,000 clones, about 86% of them present only once. The sample here was peripheral blood, taken on day 0 of AZD1222 vaccination. These receptors were taken from an adult in good health.

The chain is built from TRBV28 and TRBJ2-2; 8 bases match TRBD1. CDR1 is MDHEN and CDR2 is SYDVKM in the germline V gene. CDR3 size: 13 residues. J was trimmed by 5 bases and V by 6 bases; bases with no gene match: 2. The CDR3 DNA follows: TGTGCCAGCAGGACAGGGGTGACCGGGGAGCTGTTTTTT. It yields the protein CASRTGVTGELFF.

This chain joins TRBV19 and TRBJ1-3, with a tentative D call TRBD1 (5 bases). Between the trimmed V and J ends, which lost 7 bases and 2 bases, there was a span of 12 bases. The CDR3 covers 14 residues. In germline, CDR1 is LNHDA, CDR2 SQIVND (reference sequence). CDR3 sequence (DNA): TGTGCCAGTAAGGTGGGGGAGGCTGGAAACACCATATATTTT. Encoded protein: CASKVGEAGNTIYF.

The chain combines TRBV4-1 with TRBJ2-7, with 12 positions matching TRBD1. CDR1 is MGHRA and CDR2 is YSYEKL in the germline V gene. This CDR3 comprises 18 residues. V was pared by 0 bases and J by 3 bases, with 9 bases of the junction left unmatched. CDR3 nucleotide sequence: TGCGCCAGCAGCCAAGAGGAGGCCGGGACAGGGGGCTTCTACGAGCAGTACTTC. Residues: CASSQEEAGTGGFYEQYF.

The count of this clone is one. This chain joins TRBV7-2 and TRBJ2-1; either TRBD1 or TRBD2 may supply D (5 bases each). The CDR3 sequence is 15 residues long. V was cut by 2 bases and J by 1 base, with 9 bases left in between. In germline, CDR1 is SGHTA, CDR2 FQGNSA. CDR3 coding DNA: TGTGCCAGCAGCTTAAAAGGGGAGTCCTACAATGAGCAGTTCTTC. Amino acid sequence: CASSLKGESYNEQFF.

This chain uses TRBV29-1 with TRBJ2-4; D call uncertain. V was cut by 3 bases and J by 5 bases, with 5 bases left in between. Germline V lookup: CDR1 SQVTM, CDR2 ANQGSEA. The CDR3 covers 11 residues. This CDR3 reads CSVDYQNIQYF. CDR3 nucleotide sequence: TGCAGCGTTGATTACCAAAACATTCAGTACTTC.

This chain's CDR3 is CASSPGQDQETQYF. DNA for the CDR3: TGTGCCAGCTCACCGGGACAGGATCAAGAGACCCAGTACTTC. The chain carries TRBV18 and TRBJ2-5; 8 bases are shared with TRBD1. With 3 bases clipped from V and 2 bases from J, the junction kept 2 bases outside the gene matches. The CDR3 has 14 residues. Germline V lookup: CDR1 KGHSH, CDR2 LQKENI.

The sample holds a few counts of this clone. This chain uses TRBV19 with TRBJ1-5; D ambiguous. The CDR3 consists of 13 residues. Germline V gene sequence: CDR1 LNHDA, CDR2 SQIVND (reference sequence). The V and J ends lost 6 bases and 0 bases respectively, with 6 bases between them. The CDR3 DNA is TGTGCCAGTAGGACGTTTAGCAATCAGCCCCAGCATTTT. Amino acids: CASRTFSNQPQHF.

The V and J genes are TRBV5-6 and TRBJ1-2; perhaps TRBD1 as D (6 bases). With 6 bases removed from V and 5 bases from J, the gap between germline ends came to 20 bases. Germline V gives CDR1 SGHDT, CDR2 YYEEEE. There are 15 residues in the CDR3. The CDR3 DNA sequence: TGTGCCAGCACCACCTCCAGGGGTCGAGATTATGGCTACACCTTC. Translation gives CASTTSRGRDYGYTF.

The V gene is TRBV5-1, the J gene TRBJ2-2; D call uncertain. V was cut by 2 bases and J by 4 bases, with 9 bases left in between. CDR1 is SGHRS, CDR2 YFSETQ, per germline. The CDR3 is made up of 14 amino acids. The DNA of the CDR3 is TGCGCCAGCAGCTTCAGGACCCCCACCGGGGAGCTGTTTTTT. The encoded protein is CASSFRTPTGELFF.

The V and J genes are TRBV10-2 and TRBJ2-3; D gene uncertain. V was clipped by 4 bases and J by 6 bases, with 5 bases between them. Germline CDR1 WSHSY, CDR2 SAAADI. The CDR3 sequence is 11 residues long. The DNA of the CDR3 is TGCGCCAGCAGTGGTCAGGATACGCAGTATTTT. Its protein is CASSGQDTQYF.

Turning to this clone: Its ends do not fully match the called genes, so a read error is possible. This chain links TRBV18 with TRBJ1-6; no clear D. The V gene's germline CDR1 is KGHSH and CDR2 LQKENI. The length of the CDR3 is 12 residues. The CDR3, as DNA: TGTGCCAGCTCACCCGATATGACACCTGTGATTTTT. It yields the protein CASSPDMTPVIF.

The V and J genes are TRBV5-1 and TRBJ2-3; 11 positions match TRBD2. The CDR3 extends over 15 amino acids. Germline trimming cut 1 base from V and 5 bases from J; bases unmatched to any gene: 3. Germline CDR1 reads SGHRS; CDR2 reads YFSETQ. CDR3 DNA sequence: TGCGCCAGCAGCTTGAGTCTAGCGGGAGGAGATACGCAGTATTTT. It translates to CASSLSLAGGDTQYF.